This T cell receptor (beta chain) was sequenced in a study of graft-versus-host responses after intestinal transplantation. As for the study in general: Each recipient received anti-thymocyte globulin induction, then tacrolimus and steroids for about 3 years.

The study, taken as a whole, reports: Maximum circulating GvH clone levels tracked with early post-transplant HvG decreases.

A word on this clone: No antigen is known for it.

Trimming took 4 bases from V and 1 from J; bases not matched to a gene: 3. Germline V gene lookup returns CDR1 MNHNY and CDR2 SVGAGI (reference sequence). This CDR3 spans 15 amino acids. Repertoires were generated with immunoSEQ multiplex PCR, while TCRdb's copy carries only in-frame clones and drops some. The repertoire holds 70,000 to 95,000 clones, with approximately 92% as singletons. The clonotype was recovered from a human donor who was the organ donor for an intestinal transplant. Sequenced here: unstimulated CD8+ T cells sorted from spleen or lymph node cells, sampled before transplant. The rearrangement joins TRBV6-6 to TRBJ2-2; TRBD1 aligns across 7 bases. The DNA of the CDR3 is TGTGCCAGCAGTTGGGACAGAGGGAACACCGGGGAGCTGTTTTTT. Its protein product is CASSWDRGNTGELFF.